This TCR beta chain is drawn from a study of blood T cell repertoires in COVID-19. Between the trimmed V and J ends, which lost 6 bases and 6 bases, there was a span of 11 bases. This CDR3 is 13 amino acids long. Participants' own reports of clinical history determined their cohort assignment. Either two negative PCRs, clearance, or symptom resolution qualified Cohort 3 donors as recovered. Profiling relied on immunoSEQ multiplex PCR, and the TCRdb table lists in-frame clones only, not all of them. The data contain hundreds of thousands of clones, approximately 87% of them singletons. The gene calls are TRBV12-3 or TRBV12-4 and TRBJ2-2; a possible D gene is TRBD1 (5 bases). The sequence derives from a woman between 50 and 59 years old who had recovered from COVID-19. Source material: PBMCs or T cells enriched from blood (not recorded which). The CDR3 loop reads CASRWQGPGELFF. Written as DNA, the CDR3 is TGTGCCAGCAGATGGCAGGGCCCCGGGGAGCTGTTTTTT.